This record covers a single TCR beta chain. Its target is unknown. Every sample yielded at least 6.5 million isolated PBMCs. The sample belongs to a study of blood T cells in healthy people across ages. Study findings and constraints: Leaving the PBMCs unsorted stopped any conclusive comparison of naive versus antigen-experienced cells. Naive CD4+ cells and diversity were both higher in long-lived donors than in aged donors.

The use of a sample-barcoded 5' primer and a J-beta primer mix characterized a second PCR of roughly 7 to 12 cycles. Template switching added a 12-random-nucleotide identifier to every cDNA molecule. TCRdb fed the 5' RACE reads into MiXCR, producing one record per CDR3 protein. The sample holds under 1,000,000 distinct CDR3 sequences; 36% are singletons and the top ten take 10% to 15%. The germline V gene encodes CDR1 SGHRS and CDR2 YFSETQ. This CDR3 contains 15 residues. The V end was cut by 2 bases, the J end by 5 bases, with 16 bases between. This receptor was obtained from a young man in good health. The source material was blood. This chain uses TRBV5-1 with TRBJ2-5; possible D gene TRBD2, 5 bases. The chain's CDR3 is CASSFPGSGRETQYF. The CDR3 coding sequence is TGCGCCAGCAGCTTTCCGGGATCCGGACGGGAGACCCAGTACTTC. The complete variable domain, with remaining parts taken from reference TRBV5-1 and TRBJ2-5, reads KAGVTQTPRYLIKTRGQQVTLSCSPISGHRSVSWYQQTPGQGLQFLFEYFSETQRNKGNFPGRFSGRQFSNSRSEMNVSTLELGDSALYLCASSFPGSGRETQYFGPGTRLLVL.